A single sample is the source of the 7 T cell receptor beta chains below, sequenced in a study of blood T cell repertoires in COVID-19. Clones were read by immunoSEQ multiplex PCR, and TCRdb kept only the in-frame ones, dropping some. The sample comprises tens of thousands of clones, around 82% of which are singletons, and around 3.3% rests with the top ten. Sequenced input: peripheral blood. These receptor sequences come from a woman older than 75 with COVID-19, enrolled during active disease.

V and J are TRBV27 and TRBJ2-1; D not resolved. The V gene's germline CDR1 is MNHEY and CDR2 SMNVEV (reference sequence). Trimming shortened V by 7 bases and J by 0 bases, and 16 bases separated the two germline ends. This CDR3 comprises 16 residues. CDR3 sequence (DNA): TGTGCCAGCAAACACACAAGTACAGACTCCTACAATGAGCAGTTCTTC. Encoded protein: CASKHTSTDSYNEQFF.

V and J are TRBV18 and TRBJ2-1, with unresolved D. The germline CDR1 and CDR2 sequences are KGHSH and LQKENI. The V end was cut by 3 bases, the J end by 10 bases, with 13 bases between. The CDR3 consists of 13 residues. In DNA, the CDR3 is TGTGCCAGCTCACCCGCGCCCGATCGGGAGCAGTTCTTC. This translates into CASSPAPDREQFF.

The V call is TRBV30, the J call TRBJ2-5; TRBD1 aligns across 8 bases. CDR3 length: 14 residues. V was clipped by 5 bases and J by 3 bases; unmatched bases: 8. Germline V gene data show CDR1 as GTSNPN and CDR2 as SVGIG (reference sequence). The chain's CDR3 is CAWAGQEYKETQYF. The CDR3 DNA sequence: TGTGCCTGGGCGGGACAGGAGTATAAAGAGACCCAGTACTTC.

V and J are TRBV3-1 (or the pseudogene TRBV3-2) and TRBJ2-5; D is unresolved. Germline lookup yields CDR1 LGHDT and CDR2 YNNKEL (reference sequence). The CDR3 sequence is 13 residues long. V was shortened by 7 bases and J by 1 base, with 10 bases between the two germline ends. In DNA form, the CDR3 reads TGTGCCAGCACCTCCTTGGCCCAAGAGACCCAGTACTTC. It yields the protein CASTSLAQETQYF.

This clone was counted once. This rearrangement joins TRBV29-1 to TRBJ2-1, with 8 bases identical to TRBD2. CDR3 size: 12 residues. Unmatched junction bases numbered 5, after V lost 2 bases and J lost 11 bases. Germline V CDR1 and CDR2: SQVTM, ANQGSEA. The CDR3 DNA reads TGCAGCGTTGAAAGGAGCGGGAGCAAGCAGTTCTTC. This encodes CSVERSGSKQFF.

This chain links TRBV2 with TRBJ1-3; D is ambiguous. The CDR3 is 12 residues long. V lost 9 bases and J 0 bases, leaving 6 bases between the germline ends. The V gene's germline CDR1 is SNHLY and CDR2 FYNNEI. In DNA form, the CDR3 reads TGTGCCAGTCTCTACTCTGGAAACACCATATATTTT. This codes for CASLYSGNTIYF.

The V call is TRBV5-1, the J call TRBJ2-7, with 7 bases identical to TRBD1. CDR1 is SGHRS, CDR2 YFSETQ, per germline. The CDR3 runs to 14 residues. J was trimmed by 2 bases and V by 0 bases; bases with no gene match: 2. This CDR3 reads CASSLAGQTYEQYF. CDR3 nucleotides: TGCGCCAGCAGCTTGGCGGGACAGACCTACGAGCAGTACTTC. Full variable domain (outside the CDR3, taken from reference TRBV5-1 and TRBJ2-7): KAGVTQTPRYLIKTRGQQVTLSCSPISGHRSVSWYQQTPGQGLQFLFEYFSETQRNKGNFPGRFSGRQFSNSRSEMNVSTLELGDSALYLCASSLAGQTYEQYFGPGTRLTVT.